This T cell receptor beta chain was sequenced during a study of CD8+CD57+ T cells in acquired aplastic anemia. Study in general: Sorted cells (CD4+ and CD8+) yielded DNA amounts that averaged around 3.1 ug.

Per the germline V gene, CDR1 is SGHTA and CDR2 is FQGNSA. Germline trimming cut 2 bases from V and 7 bases from J; bases unmatched to any gene: 8. CDR3 length equals 16 residues. Those patients picked for sequencing had displayed CD8+CD57+ cell expansion on flow cytometry. Severe acquired aplastic anemia was present in all patients. Patients were untreated when blood was sampled. Using genomic DNA as the template, TCR beta VDJ and CDR3 profiling was carried out. MiXCR, applied by TCRdb to the reads, yields one record per CDR3 protein. The table shows fewer than 250,000 distinct CDR3 sequences, with almost 50% occurring only once. As concerns this clonotype: Its antigen is undetermined.

General study findings and limits: Comparison of patients with controls identified around 28 shared CD8+ CDR3 sequences.

This chain uses TRBV7-2 with TRBJ1-6, with 7 positions matching TRBD1. Material for sequencing was sorted CD4+, CD8+, or CD8+CD57+ T cells (not recorded which) from PBMCs. The receptor's source is a human donor with aplastic anemia. CDR3: CASSLLPSGGNSPLHF. The CDR3 nucleotides are TGTGCCAGCAGCTTACTCCCCTCAGGGGGAAATTCACCCCTCCACTTT.